The 5 T cell receptor beta chains listed next were all sequenced from one sample in a study of T cell responses to AZD1222 COVID-19 vaccine. Clones were sequenced by immunoSEQ multiplex PCR, and TCRdb holds only the in-frame ones, with some missing. In the table there are under 130,000 clones, under 95% of which are singletons. The starting material was peripheral blood, obtained on day 0 of AZD1222 vaccination. The receptor set was obtained from an adult in good health.

The V gene is TRBV4-3, the J gene TRBJ1-2; no firm D call. Germline lookup yields CDR1 LGHNA and CDR2 YSLEER. The V end was cut by 0 bases, the J end by 4 bases, with 15 bases between. This CDR3 spans 16 amino acids. The CDR3 bases are TGCGCCAGCAGCCAAGATCGTACGGGAAGAACCTATGGCTACACCTTC. Amino acid sequence: CASSQDRTGRTYGYTF.

This chain connects TRBV28 to TRBJ1-2; D not resolved. The CDR3 totals 12 residues. The germline V and J ends were trimmed by 8 bases and 0 bases, with 7 bases remaining between them. Germline CDR1 reads MDHEN; CDR2 reads SYDVKM. CDR3 DNA sequence: TGTGCCAGCCGACCCTCTAACTATGGCTACACCTTC. This translates into CASRPSNYGYTF.

The rearrangement joins TRBV6-2 or TRBV6-3 to TRBJ2-7, with a weak D call TRBD2 (6 bases). V lost 1 base and J 0 bases, leaving 7 bases between the germline ends. The CDR3 covers 14 residues. Germline V CDR1 and CDR2: MNHEY, SVGEGT. CDR3 in amino acids: CASSYLDYSYEQYF. CDR3 DNA: TGTGCCAGCAGTTACTTGGACTACTCCTACGAGCAGTACTTC.

This chain connects TRBV3-1 (or the pseudogene TRBV3-2) to TRBJ1-1; D remains unclear. V was cut by 5 bases and J by 0 bases, with 13 bases left in between. The CDR3 has 15 amino acids. The germline V gene has CDR1 LGHDT and CDR2 YNNKEL (reference sequence). The CDR3 DNA reads TGTGCCAGCAGCGAGGCAGAAAGGTTGAACACTGAAGCTTTCTTT. Translated, it gives CASSEAERLNTEAFF.

This clone was seen just once. This chain uses TRBV5-1 with TRBJ1-5, with D maybe TRBD1 (5 bases). Trimming removed 0 bases at V and 6 bases at J, with 13 bases between. CDR1 is SGHRS and CDR2 is YFSETQ in the germline V gene. This CDR3 has 15 amino acids. CDR3 sequence (DNA): TGCGCCAGCAGCTTGGAGGCGGGGACGGGTCAGCCCCAGCATTTT. Residues: CASSLEAGTGQPQHF.